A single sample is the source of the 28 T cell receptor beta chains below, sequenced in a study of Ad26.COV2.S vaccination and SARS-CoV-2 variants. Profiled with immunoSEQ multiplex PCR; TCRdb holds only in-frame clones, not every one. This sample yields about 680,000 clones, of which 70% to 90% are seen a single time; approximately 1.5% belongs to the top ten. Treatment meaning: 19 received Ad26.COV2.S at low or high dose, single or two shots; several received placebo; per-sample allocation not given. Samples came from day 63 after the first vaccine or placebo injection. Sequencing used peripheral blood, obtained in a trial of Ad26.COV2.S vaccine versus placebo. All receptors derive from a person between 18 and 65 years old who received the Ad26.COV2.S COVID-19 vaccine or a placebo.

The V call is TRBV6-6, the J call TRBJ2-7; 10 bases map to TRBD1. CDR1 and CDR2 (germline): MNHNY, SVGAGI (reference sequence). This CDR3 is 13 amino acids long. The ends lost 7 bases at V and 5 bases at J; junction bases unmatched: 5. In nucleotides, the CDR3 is TGTGCCAGCACCCGACAGGGGGCTGACGAGCAGTACTTC. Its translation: CASTRQGADEQYF.

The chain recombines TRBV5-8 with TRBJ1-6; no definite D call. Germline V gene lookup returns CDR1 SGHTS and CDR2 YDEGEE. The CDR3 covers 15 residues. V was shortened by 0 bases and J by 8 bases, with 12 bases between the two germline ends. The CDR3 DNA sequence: TGTGCCAGCAGCTTGGTTTCCCGGCTTGATTCACCCCTCCACTTT. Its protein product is CASSLVSRLDSPLHF.

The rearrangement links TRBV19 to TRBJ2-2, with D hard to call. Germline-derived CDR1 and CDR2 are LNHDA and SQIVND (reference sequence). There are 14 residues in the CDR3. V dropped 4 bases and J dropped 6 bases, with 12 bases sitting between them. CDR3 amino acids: CASSSLPPAGELFF. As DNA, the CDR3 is TGTGCCAGTAGTAGCCTTCCCCCCGCCGGGGAGCTGTTTTTT.

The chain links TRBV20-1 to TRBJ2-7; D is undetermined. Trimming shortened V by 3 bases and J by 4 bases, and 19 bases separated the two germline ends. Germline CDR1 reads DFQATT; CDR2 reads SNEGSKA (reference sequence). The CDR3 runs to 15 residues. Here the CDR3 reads CSASSATAPRYEQYF. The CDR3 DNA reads TGCAGTGCTAGTTCCGCGACCGCCCCCCGTTACGAGCAGTACTTC.

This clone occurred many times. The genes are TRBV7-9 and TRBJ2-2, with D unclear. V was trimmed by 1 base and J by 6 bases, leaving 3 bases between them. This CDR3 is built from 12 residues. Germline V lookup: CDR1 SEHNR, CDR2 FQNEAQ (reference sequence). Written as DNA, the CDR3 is TGTGCCAGCAGCTTAGTACCCGGGGAGCTGTTTTTT. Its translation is CASSLVPGELFF.

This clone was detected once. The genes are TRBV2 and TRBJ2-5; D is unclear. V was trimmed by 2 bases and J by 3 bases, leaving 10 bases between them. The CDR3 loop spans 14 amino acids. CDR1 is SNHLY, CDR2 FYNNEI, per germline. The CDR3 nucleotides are TGTGCCAGCAGTGAAATTAGTAGAAAAGAGACCCAGTACTTC. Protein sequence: CASSEISRKETQYF.

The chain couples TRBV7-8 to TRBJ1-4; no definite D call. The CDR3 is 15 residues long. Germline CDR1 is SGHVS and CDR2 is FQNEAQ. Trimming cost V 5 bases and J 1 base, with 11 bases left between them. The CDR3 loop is CASSMPGITNEKLFF. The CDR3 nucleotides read TGTGCCAGCAGCATGCCCGGGATAACTAATGAAAAACTGTTTTTT.

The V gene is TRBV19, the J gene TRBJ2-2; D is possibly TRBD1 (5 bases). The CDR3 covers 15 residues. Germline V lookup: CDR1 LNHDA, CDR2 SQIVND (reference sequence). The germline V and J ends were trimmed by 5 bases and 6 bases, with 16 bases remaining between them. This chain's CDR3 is CASSHGREWAGELFF. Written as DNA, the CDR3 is TGTGCCAGTAGTCACGGCAGGGAATGGGCCGGGGAGCTGTTTTTT. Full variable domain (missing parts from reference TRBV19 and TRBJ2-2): DGGITQSPKYLFRKEGQNVTLSCEQNLNHDAMYWYRQDPGQGLRLIYYSQIVNDFQKGDIAEGYSVSREKKESFPLTVTSAQKNPTAFYLCASSHGREWAGELFFGEGSRLTVL.

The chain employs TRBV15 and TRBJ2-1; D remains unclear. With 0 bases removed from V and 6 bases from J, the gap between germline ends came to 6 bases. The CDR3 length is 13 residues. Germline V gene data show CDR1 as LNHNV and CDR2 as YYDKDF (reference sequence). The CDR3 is CATSREPINEQFF. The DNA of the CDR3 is TGTGCCACCAGCAGAGAGCCAATCAATGAGCAGTTCTTC.

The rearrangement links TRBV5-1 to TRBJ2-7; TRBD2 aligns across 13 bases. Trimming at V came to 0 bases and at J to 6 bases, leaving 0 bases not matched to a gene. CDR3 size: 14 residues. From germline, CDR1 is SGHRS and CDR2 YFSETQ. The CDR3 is CASSLGTSGSEQYF. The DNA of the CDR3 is TGCGCCAGCAGCTTGGGGACTAGCGGGAGCGAGCAGTACTTC.

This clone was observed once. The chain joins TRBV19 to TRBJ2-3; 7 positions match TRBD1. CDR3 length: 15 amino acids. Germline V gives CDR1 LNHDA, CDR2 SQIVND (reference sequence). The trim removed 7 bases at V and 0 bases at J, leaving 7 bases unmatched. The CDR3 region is CASTTKGQSTDTQYF. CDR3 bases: TGTGCCAGTACCACCAAGGGACAGAGCACAGATACGCAGTATTTT.

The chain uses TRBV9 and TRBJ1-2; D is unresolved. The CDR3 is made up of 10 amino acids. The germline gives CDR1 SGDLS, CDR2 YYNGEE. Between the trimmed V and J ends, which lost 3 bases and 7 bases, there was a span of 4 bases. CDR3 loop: CASSGAGYTF. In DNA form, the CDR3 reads TGTGCCAGCAGCGGGGCTGGCTACACCTTC.

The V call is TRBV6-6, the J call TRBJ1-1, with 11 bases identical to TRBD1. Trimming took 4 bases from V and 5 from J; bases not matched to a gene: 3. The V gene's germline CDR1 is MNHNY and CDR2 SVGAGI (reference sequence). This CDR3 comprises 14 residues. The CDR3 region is CASSSGQGATEAFF. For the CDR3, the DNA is TGTGCCAGCAGTTCCGGACAGGGGGCGACTGAAGCTTTCTTT.

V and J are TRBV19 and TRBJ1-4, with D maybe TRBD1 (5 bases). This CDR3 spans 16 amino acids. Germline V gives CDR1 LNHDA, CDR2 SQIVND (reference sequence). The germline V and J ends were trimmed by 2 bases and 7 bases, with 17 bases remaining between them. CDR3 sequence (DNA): TGTGCCAGTAGTATATTTCAGGGAGGATTGCCTGAAAAACTGTTTTTT. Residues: CASSIFQGGLPEKLFF.

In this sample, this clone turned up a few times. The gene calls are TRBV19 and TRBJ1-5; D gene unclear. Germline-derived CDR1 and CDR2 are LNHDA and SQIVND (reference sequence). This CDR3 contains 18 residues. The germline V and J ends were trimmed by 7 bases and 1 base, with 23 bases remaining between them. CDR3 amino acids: CASTLTGPGAMSNQPQHF. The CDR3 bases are TGTGCCAGTACCCTAACCGGCCCCGGTGCCATGAGCAATCAGCCCCAGCATTTT.

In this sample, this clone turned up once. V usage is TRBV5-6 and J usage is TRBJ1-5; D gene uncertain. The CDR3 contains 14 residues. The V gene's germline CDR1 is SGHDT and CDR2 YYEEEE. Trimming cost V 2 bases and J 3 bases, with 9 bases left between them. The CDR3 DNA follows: TGTGCCAGCAGCTTATCCAGACACAATCAGCCCCAGCATTTT. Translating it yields CASSLSRHNQPQHF.

The CDR3 loop reads CASTTYSPLETQYF. CDR3 bases: TGTGCCAGCACGACGTACAGTCCTCTGGAGACCCAGTACTTC. V is TRBV6-5 and J is TRBJ2-5; D not resolved. This CDR3 is 14 amino acids long. In germline, CDR1 is MNHEY, CDR2 SVGAGI. V lost 7 bases, J lost 5 bases, and 17 bases lay in between.

The CDR3 is CASSSDRGTDTQYF. CDR3 DNA sequence: TGTGCCAGCAGCTCAGACAGGGGCACAGATACGCAGTATTTT. The rearrangement uses TRBV11-2 and TRBJ2-3, with 7 bases matching TRBD1. The germline V gene has CDR1 SGHAT and CDR2 FQNNGV. CDR3 size: 14 residues. The junction had 2 bases not matched to a gene; V was cut back by 4 bases and J by 1 base.

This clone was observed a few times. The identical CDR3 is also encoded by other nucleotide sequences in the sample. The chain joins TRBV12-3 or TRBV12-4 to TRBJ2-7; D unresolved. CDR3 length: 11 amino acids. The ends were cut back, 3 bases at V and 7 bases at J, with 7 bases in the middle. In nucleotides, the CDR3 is TGTGCCAGCAGTTTTGGTGGGGAGCAGTACTTC. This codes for CASSFGGEQYF.

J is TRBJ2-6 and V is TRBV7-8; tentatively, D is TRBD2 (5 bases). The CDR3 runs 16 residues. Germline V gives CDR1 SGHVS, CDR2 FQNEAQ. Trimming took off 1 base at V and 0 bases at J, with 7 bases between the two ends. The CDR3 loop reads CASSLGLNSGANVLTF. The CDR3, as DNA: TGTGCCAGCAGCTTAGGACTAAACTCTGGGGCCAACGTCCTGACTTTC. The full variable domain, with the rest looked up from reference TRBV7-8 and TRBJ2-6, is GAGVSQSPRYKVAKRGQDVALRCDPISGHVSLFWYQQALGQGPEFLTYFQNEAQLDKSGLPSDRFFAERPEGSVSTLKIQRTQQEDSAVYLCASSLGLNSGANVLTFGAGSRLTVL.

CDR3 region: CASRPSGMGETQYF. CDR3 sequence (DNA): TGTGCTAGTAGACCCAGTGGGATGGGAGAGACCCAGTACTTC. The chain couples TRBV12-5 to TRBJ2-5, with D uncertain. Germline V gives CDR1 LGHNT, CDR2 FRNRAP. Trimming pared 8 bases from V and 4 bases from J, leaving 17 bases between. CDR3 size: 14 residues.

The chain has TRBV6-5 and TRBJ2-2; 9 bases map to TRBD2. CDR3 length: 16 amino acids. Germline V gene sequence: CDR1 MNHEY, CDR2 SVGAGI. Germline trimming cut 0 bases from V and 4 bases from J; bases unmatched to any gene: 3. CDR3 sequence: CASSYSGGRVTGELFF. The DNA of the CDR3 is TGTGCCAGCAGTTACTCAGGCGGGAGGGTCACCGGGGAGCTGTTTTTT.

CDR3 amino acids: CASSLGGTTDTQYF. CDR3 nucleotide sequence: TGTGCCAGTAGCTTAGGCGGAACCACAGATACGCAGTATTTT. The gene calls are TRBV19 and TRBJ2-3; D is uncertain. Germline values: CDR1 LNHDA, CDR2 SQIVND (reference sequence). Trimming shortened V by 6 bases and J by 2 bases, and 12 bases separated the two germline ends. The CDR3 extends over 14 amino acids.

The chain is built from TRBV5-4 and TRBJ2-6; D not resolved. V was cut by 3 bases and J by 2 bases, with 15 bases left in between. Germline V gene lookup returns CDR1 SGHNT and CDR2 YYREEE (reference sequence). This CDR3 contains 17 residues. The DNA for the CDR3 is TGTGCCAGCAGCTGGGCTACAGTTATCCCTGGGGCCAACGTCCTGACTTTC. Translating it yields CASSWATVIPGANVLTF.

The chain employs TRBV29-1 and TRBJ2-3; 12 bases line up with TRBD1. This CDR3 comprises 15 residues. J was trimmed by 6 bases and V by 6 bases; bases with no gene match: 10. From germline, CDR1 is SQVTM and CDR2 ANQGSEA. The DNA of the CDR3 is TGCAGCGTCCAAAGGGACAGGGGGCGAGGGGATACGCAGTATTTT. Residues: CSVQRDRGRGDTQYF.

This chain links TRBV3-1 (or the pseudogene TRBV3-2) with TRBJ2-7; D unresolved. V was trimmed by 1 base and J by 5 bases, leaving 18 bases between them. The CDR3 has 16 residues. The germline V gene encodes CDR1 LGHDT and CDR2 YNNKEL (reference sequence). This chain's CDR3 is CASSQGPPKAGHEQYF. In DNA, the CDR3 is TGTGCCAGCAGCCAAGGCCCTCCCAAGGCAGGCCACGAGCAGTACTTC.

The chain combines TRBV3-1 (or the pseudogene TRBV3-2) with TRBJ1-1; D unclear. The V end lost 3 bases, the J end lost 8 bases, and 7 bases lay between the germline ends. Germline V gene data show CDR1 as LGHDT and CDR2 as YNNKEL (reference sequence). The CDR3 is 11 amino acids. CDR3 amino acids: CASSHGLEAFF. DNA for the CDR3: TGTGCCAGCAGCCATGGCCTAGAAGCTTTCTTT.

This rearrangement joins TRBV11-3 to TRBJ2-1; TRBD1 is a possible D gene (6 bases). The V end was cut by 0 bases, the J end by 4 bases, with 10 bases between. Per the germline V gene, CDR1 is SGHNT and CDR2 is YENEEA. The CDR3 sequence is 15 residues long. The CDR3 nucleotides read TGTGCCAGCAGCTTAGAGGGGGCGCCGTACAATGAGCAGTTCTTC. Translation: CASSLEGAPYNEQFF.